The clone carrying this T cell receptor beta chain has more than one count but fewer than ten. The antigen is undetermined. This sample stems from a study of CD8+ T cells in alopecia areata. Background on the study: Those patients who were treated received oral tofacitinib, which was given at 5 to 10 mg twice daily for moderate-to-severe alopecia areata. The tofacitinib course ran for 6 to 18 months and was followed by 6 months off drug.

Using a FACSAria, the CD4+ and CD8+ T cells were sorted from the PBMCs. V lost 3 bases and J 2 bases, leaving 8 bases between the germline ends. This CDR3 spans 13 amino acids. CDR1 is SQVTM and CDR2 is ANQGSEA in the germline V gene. Whole-study findings and limits: Mice showed TCR sharing more clearly than patients did, possibly owing to HLA.

After isolation, RNA underwent reverse transcription to generate cDNA as the sequencing template. The assay was immunoSEQ multiplex PCR, and TCRdb's table has in-frame clones only and misses some. The sample carries around 160,000 clones, 45% to 60% recorded once. The chain joins TRBV29-1 to TRBJ1-5; D ambiguous. The sample consisted of CD4+ T cells sorted from blood. This clonotype was sampled from a human donor with alopecia areata. CDR3 sequence (DNA): TGCAGCGTTGAGTTGCCAGGCAATCAGCCCCAGCATTTT. Translation: CSVELPGNQPQHF. The whole variable domain, filled in from reference TRBV29-1 and TRBJ1-5, reads SAVISQKPSRDICQRGTSLTIQCQVDSQVTMMFWYRQQPGQSLTLIATANQGSEATYESGFVIDKFPISRPNLTFSTLTVSNMSPEDSSIYLCSVELPGNQPQHFGDGTRLSIL.